This T cell receptor (beta chain) was identified in a study of shared clonotypes between healthy human individuals. Study findings and constraints: Owing to a small donor count, the genetic and exposure-history diversity represented was limited. Sampling included only blood; tissue repertoires likely differ.

About this clone: Antigen unknown. The junction departs from the called germline gene at one end, perhaps through a read error.

The germline CDR1 and CDR2 sequences are MDHEN and SYDVKM. This CDR3 is 12 amino acids long. In replicate PCRs of unsorted PBMC, about 300 ng DNA, 30,000 or so T cell genomes, was used. Original processing notes: ImmunoSEQ output held junction-only sequences without quality scores, so filtering differed. Using immunoSEQ multiplex PCR, the repertoire was profiled, and TCRdb retains in-frame clones only, with some absent. The V and J calls and the clone size are those of that table, but D and trimming were determined from the DNA. The profile covers about 470,000 clones, with about 85% appearing a single time and roughly an eighth taken by the ten largest.

The sample consisted of PBMCs. The genes are TRBV28 and TRBJ1-2; D perhaps matches TRBD1 (6 bases). The receptor was isolated from a woman aged 40 to 50 in good health. Some clones in this sample may be carry-over from other donors' samples. In nucleotides, the CDR3 is TGTGCCAGTGGGAGGATCGGGGGGCCATCCCCCTTC. Protein: CASGRIGGPSPF.